The T cell receptor beta chain under discussion was sequenced for a study of T cells in Graves' hyperthyroidism and ophthalmopathy (dated by TCRdb to the late 2010s). Study-level background: Peripheral blood samples were taken at the time of initial diagnosis, prior to any treatment. TCR Vbeta CDR3 sequencing of approximately 140 peripheral blood samples (more than 40 ophthalmopathy, over 70 hyperthyroidism and roughly 17 progressor patients) is reported in the paper. The 100 or so discovery patients were divided at random into training and test sets in a 7:3 ratio. A discovery cohort of about 95 patients, about 40 with Graves' ophthalmopathy and under 60 with stable Graves' hyperthyroidism, was used to find distinguishing TCR V-J signatures. Following sampling, methimazole starting at 30 mg daily was given to hyperthyroidism patients, and high-dose intravenous methylprednisolone was given to ophthalmopathy patients. Whether ophthalmopathy could be predicted prospectively was tested in an independent validation cohort made up of some 20 hyperthyroidism patients plus 17 patients who later progressed to ophthalmopathy. In addition, the study compared T-cell repertoires in thyroid tissue and in blood from a handful of Graves' hyperthyroidism patients. Results the study describes overall, beyond this receptor: Sample size was not statistically predetermined, and investigators were not blinded to group allocation. A model built on a 13 V-J signature distinguished ophthalmopathy from stable hyperthyroidism, reaching roughly 88% sensitivity and around 82% specificity in cross-validation and 80%/75% in testing. Most expanded thyroid clonotypes (frequency above 0.001) were also found in blood, which suggests that blood repertoires may mirror thyroid immune responses. In validation, the model predicted progression to ophthalmopathy a median of about 6 months before onset, with around 70% sensitivity and about 72% specificity.

Many counts were recorded for this clonotype. Its antigen remains unidentified. It has no much larger one-base neighbor in the sample; base qualities were not kept. TCR beta CDR3 regions were amplified from RNA transcripts. A first-round RT-PCR of the TCR CDR3 used the HTBI primer set with the Qiagen OneStep RT-PCR kit. Libraries were constructed in a second round of multiplex PCR, after which size selection and purification were performed. Sequencing of the libraries was done on an Illumina HiSeq2000 using paired-end 100 bp reads. In the authors' own workflow: Raw data were processed with SOAPnuke, discarding reads with adapters, uncalled bases, mean Phred below 15, or no exact constant-primer or identifier match. High-quality paired reads were merged with COPE v1.2.5, and unique nucleotide sequences were defined as clonotypes. MiTCR v1.1 was used to align clonotypes to the IMGT TRBV, TRBD and TRBJ reference segments. The analysis included only V-J combinations with a frequency above 0.0001, which together covered 99% to 99.2% of the repertoires. The TCS score was defined as F50 (clonal expansion) divided by E x V (chaos), with BLOSUM62-based TCRdist calculated between CDR3 peptides within each V-J. Welch's t-statistics and random forest reduced roughly 530 V-J features to around 14, which were used in a naive Bayes classifier (R e1071). The public reads were run again by TCRdb, first through fastp at Q25 and then through MiXCR, and only productive beta chains were kept. Each CDR3 protein appears once, grouped with its most common genes and DNA. The V and J calls were determined by TCRdb, not by the authors. Counted in this sample were around 690,000 distinct CDR3 sequences; less than 25% of them appeared once. The ten largest clones represent around a third of the sample.

Deletion took 5 bases off V and 0 bases off J, with a span of 14 bases between the germline ends. The CDR3 runs 15 amino acids, cysteine and phenylalanine included. CDR3 DNA only is kept here, 45 bases in frame from base 1. CDR1 and CDR2, per the germline V gene, are MDHEN and SYDVKM. In the ophthalmopathy patients, disease was moderately to severely active, with a Clinical Activity Score of 3 or more, a NOSPECS grade of 4 or more, and a duration of less than 3 months. The study excluded patients with uncontrolled infections, other autoimmune diseases, pregnancy or lactation. Diagnoses were based on clinical symptoms, serum thyroxine and TRAb, thyroid ultrasound and orbital computed tomography. PBMCs were separated from 10 ml of fresh peripheral blood using Ficoll-Paque density gradient centrifugation. Trizol reagent was used to extract total RNA, and RNA quality was then checked on an Agilent 2100 Bioanalyzer.

This sequence uses TRBV28 and TRBJ2-7, and TRBD2 may be the D gene, going by 5 matching bases. This receptor was taken from a man under 40 with Graves' ophthalmopathy. The sample was blood. This receptor carries the CDR3 CASSPSGVNSYEQYF. The sequence in DNA is TGTGCCAGCAGTCCTTCCGGGGTGAACTCCTACGAGCAGTACTTC.